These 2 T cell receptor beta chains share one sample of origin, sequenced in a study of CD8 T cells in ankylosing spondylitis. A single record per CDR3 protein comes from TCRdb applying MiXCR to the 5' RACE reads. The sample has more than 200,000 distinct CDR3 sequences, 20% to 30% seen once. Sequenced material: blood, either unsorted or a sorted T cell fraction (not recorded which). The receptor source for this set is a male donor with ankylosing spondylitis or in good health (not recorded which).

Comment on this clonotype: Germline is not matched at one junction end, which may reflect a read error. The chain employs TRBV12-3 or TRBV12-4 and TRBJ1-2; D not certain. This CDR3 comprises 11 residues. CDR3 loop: CASSLERQANF. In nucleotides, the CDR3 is TGTGCCAGCAGTTTAGAAAGGCAGGCAAACTTC.

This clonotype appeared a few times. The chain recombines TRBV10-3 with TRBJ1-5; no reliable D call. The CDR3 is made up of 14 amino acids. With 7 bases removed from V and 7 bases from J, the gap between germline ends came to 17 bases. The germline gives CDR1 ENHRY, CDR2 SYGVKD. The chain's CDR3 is CAITDKMDGQPQHF. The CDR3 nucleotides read TGTGCCATCACCGATAAAATGGACGGGCAGCCCCAGCATTTT.